Listed here are 18 T cell receptor beta chains from one sample, sequenced in a study of blood T cell repertoires in COVID-19. Libraries were prepared by immunoSEQ multiplex PCR; TCRdb keeps only in-frame clonotypes and omits some of them. In the table there are around 150,000 clones, more than 70% of which are singletons. The sample was peripheral blood. The receptors come from a woman between 45 and 60 years old with acute or convalescent COVID-19.

The chain recombines TRBV4-3 with TRBJ2-7, with D possibly TRBD2 on 7 matching bases. The germline V and J ends were trimmed by 0 bases and 5 bases, with 14 bases remaining between them. The germline V gene has CDR1 LGHNA and CDR2 YSLEER. The CDR3 is 15 amino acids. Here the CDR3 reads CASSQDYGEGDEQYF. CDR3 nucleotides: TGCGCCAGCAGCCAAGATTATGGGGAGGGGGACGAGCAGTACTTC.

The rearrangement links TRBV12-3 or TRBV12-4 to TRBJ2-7; 13 positions match TRBD2. V lost 7 bases, J lost 6 bases, and 3 bases stayed unmatched. CDR3 length: 13 amino acids. The DNA of the CDR3 is TGTGCCAGCACAGGACTAGCGGGGGCCGAGCAGTACTTC. This translates into CASTGLAGAEQYF.

DNA for the CDR3: TGTGCCAGCAGTACTCGGACAGGCTTCGATGCTTTCTTT. Its protein product is CASSTRTGFDAFF. The rearrangement uses TRBV6-2 or TRBV6-3 and TRBJ1-1, with TRBD1 identical over 7 bases. This CDR3 contains 13 residues. J was trimmed by 11 bases and V by 5 bases; bases with no gene match: 11. Germline lookup yields CDR1 MNHEY and CDR2 SVGEGT.

This sequence joins TRBV19 and TRBJ1-1; 7 bases fit TRBD1. This CDR3 has 15 amino acids. The junction had 8 bases not matched to a gene; V was cut back by 5 bases and J by 2 bases. Looked up from germline, CDR1 is LNHDA and CDR2 is SQIVND (reference sequence). CDR3 nucleotides: TGTGCCAGTAGTGCAGCCAGGACAGGAAACACTGAAGCTTTCTTT. It is translated as CASSAARTGNTEAFF. The entire variable domain, with the rest obtained from reference TRBV19 and TRBJ1-1, is as follows: DGGITQSPKYLFRKEGQNVTLSCEQNLNHDAMYWYRQDPGQGLRLIYYSQIVNDFQKGDIAEGYSVSREKKESFPLTVTSAQKNPTAFYLCASSAARTGNTEAFFGQGTRLTVV.

The chain recombines TRBV7-9 with TRBJ1-1, with a possible D match to TRBD1 (5 bases). V dropped 1 base and J dropped 6 bases, with 12 bases sitting between them. The V gene's germline CDR1 is SEHNR and CDR2 FQNEAQ (reference sequence). The CDR3 totals 14 residues. The CDR3 loop is CASSLGGREAEAFF. Written as DNA, the CDR3 is TGTGCCAGCAGCTTAGGGGGCAGGGAGGCTGAAGCTTTCTTT.

The chain has TRBV9 and TRBJ2-1; maybe TRBD1 (5 bases). Germline CDR1 is SGDLS and CDR2 is YYNGEE. Trimming stripped 3 bases from V and 2 bases from J, with 9 bases between. The length of the CDR3 is 14 residues. CDR3 amino acids: CASSGGLTYNEQFF. The CDR3 DNA reads TGTGCCAGCAGCGGGGGCCTGACCTACAATGAGCAGTTCTTC.

The chain carries TRBV27 and TRBJ2-3; the D is unclear. Trimming left V 5 bases short and J 6 bases short, with 9 bases between. CDR1 is MNHEY, CDR2 SMNVEV, per germline (reference sequence). The CDR3 has 12 amino acids. DNA of the CDR3: TGTGCCAGCAGTATGAGGATGGATACGCAGTATTTT. Its translation is CASSMRMDTQYF.

V and J are TRBV11-2 and TRBJ1-1; D may be TRBD1 (5 bases). Germline V CDR1 and CDR2: SGHAT, FQNNGV. This CDR3 has 15 amino acids. Between the trimmed V and J ends, which lost 0 bases and 9 bases, there was a span of 17 bases. The CDR3 spells CASSLEGGAGGKAFF. CDR3 coding DNA: TGTGCCAGCAGCTTAGAAGGAGGGGCGGGGGGAAAAGCTTTCTTT.

This chain connects TRBV2 to TRBJ1-5; TRBD1 matches 9 bases. CDR1 is SNHLY, CDR2 FYNNEI, per germline. With 6 bases clipped from V and 7 bases from J, the junction kept 7 bases outside the gene matches. The CDR3 has 14 amino acids. The CDR3 here is CASSPTGGRQPQHF. Written as DNA, the CDR3 is TGTGCCAGCAGCCCTACAGGGGGCAGGCAGCCCCAGCATTTT.

The gene calls are TRBV9 and TRBJ1-6; 7 bases are a match to TRBD1. J lost 0 bases, V lost 3 bases, and 6 bases had no gene match. This CDR3 region has 17 residues. Germline values: CDR1 SGDLS, CDR2 YYNGEE. CDR3 sequence (DNA): TGTGCCAGCAGCGAGGGGGACAGTAGCTCCTATAATTCACCCCTCCACTTT. Translating gives CASSEGDSSSYNSPLHF.

The rearrangement joins TRBV27 to TRBJ2-7, with 11 nucleotides matching TRBD2. Germline values: CDR1 MNHEY, CDR2 SMNVEV (reference sequence). The CDR3 is made up of 14 amino acids. Losses at the gene ends were 4 bases for V and 3 bases for J; bases not matched to a gene: 2. CDR3 region: CASSSGLAVYEQYF. Here the CDR3 DNA reads TGTGCCAGCAGTTCGGGACTAGCGGTCTACGAGCAGTACTTC.

The chain combines TRBV2 with TRBJ1-1; 8 bases match TRBD1. This CDR3 contains 13 residues. Per the germline V gene, CDR1 is SNHLY and CDR2 is FYNNEI. V shed 9 bases, J shed 5 bases, and the junction held 8 bases outside the gene matches. The CDR3 reads CARKQGAETEAFF. CDR3 nucleotide sequence: TGTGCCAGAAAGCAGGGGGCAGAAACTGAAGCTTTCTTT.

The chain joins TRBV11-2 to TRBJ1-5; D gene unclear. Germline lookup yields CDR1 SGHAT and CDR2 FQNNGV. This CDR3 has 15 amino acids. Trimming removed 1 base from V and 5 bases from J, with 12 bases in between. CDR3 DNA: TGTGCCAGCAGCTTAGCCACGGGGTTAGATCAGCCCCAGCATTTT. Residues: CASSLATGLDQPQHF.

J is TRBJ2-2 and V is TRBV12-2; TRBD2 is the table's D call and was not checked against the DNA. TRBV12-2 is classified as a pseudogene. The CDR3 totals 19 residues. The CDR3 DNA sequence: TGTGCAAGTCGCTTATGGAGACTTAGGCGGGGGAGGGACACCGGGGAGCTGTTTTTT. It codes for CASRLWRLRRGRDTGELFF.

J is TRBJ1-5 and V is TRBV4-3; tentative D call: TRBD1 (5 bases). There are 16 residues in the CDR3. The germline V gene has CDR1 LGHNA and CDR2 YSLEER. Trimming pared 0 bases from V and 2 bases from J, leaving 11 bases between. CDR3 sequence reads: CASSQDLSTGNQPQHF. In DNA, the CDR3 is TGCGCCAGCAGCCAAGATTTATCGACAGGCAATCAGCCCCAGCATTTT.

The chain couples TRBV19 to TRBJ2-5; the D gene is possibly TRBD1 (6 bases). CDR1 is LNHDA and CDR2 is SQIVND in the germline V gene (reference sequence). CDR3 length: 12 amino acids. V lost 8 bases and J 3 bases, leaving 10 bases between the germline ends. CDR3 DNA: TGTGCCAGTTCCAGGGGAGAAGAGACCCAGTACTTC. This translates into CASSRGEETQYF.

The chain joins TRBV5-1 to TRBJ2-1; 12 bases are a match to TRBD2. V trimming: 0 bases; J trimming: 8 bases; junction bases outside the gene matches: 12. The CDR3 totals 18 residues. The germline gives CDR1 SGHRS, CDR2 YFSETQ. Here the CDR3 reads CASSLAKYLAGGPDEQFF. CDR3 in DNA: TGCGCCAGCAGCTTGGCCAAATATCTAGCGGGGGGGCCAGATGAGCAGTTCTTC.

The V gene is TRBV6-6, the J gene TRBJ2-5; 9 nucleotides match TRBD2. CDR1 and CDR2 from the germline V gene are MNHNY and SVGAGI (reference sequence). CDR3 length equals 16 residues. J lost 5 bases, V lost 6 bases, and 13 bases had no gene match. The CDR3 nucleotides are TGTGCCAGCAGCCCTTATGAGGCGGGGGGGCAGGAGACCCAGTACTTC. Its protein is CASSPYEAGGQETQYF.